This T cell receptor (beta chain) was sequenced during a study of blood T cell repertoires in COVID-19. In the study overall: Acute and convalescent COVID-19 specimens originated in the United States, Italy and Spain.

The CDR3 covers 17 residues. The J segment lost 3 bases and the V segment lost 5 bases, leaving 14 bases of the junction unmatched. Germline loops: CDR1 LNHDA, CDR2 SQIVND (reference sequence). The repertoire was sequenced with immunoSEQ multiplex PCR; TCRdb's copy has only in-frame clones and lacks some. The sample contains a few hundred thousand clones, 88% of which appear only once. The V and J genes are TRBV19 and TRBJ2-5; 8 nucleotides match TRBD1. The sequenced sample was PBMCs or T cells enriched from blood (not recorded which). This TCR was sampled from a woman aged 45-60 years who had recovered from COVID-19. CDR3 in DNA: TGTGCCAGTAGTCGGGACAGGAGGTGGATCGGTGAAGAGACCCAGTACTTC. Translated, it gives CASSRDRRWIGEETQYF. Together with reference TRBV19 and TRBJ2-5, the CDR3 gives the full variable domain: DGGITQSPKYLFRKEGQNVTLSCEQNLNHDAMYWYRQDPGQGLRLIYYSQIVNDFQKGDIAEGYSVSREKKESFPLTVTSAQKNPTAFYLCASSRDRRWIGEETQYFGPGTRLLVL.